This TCR beta chain was recovered during a study of early T cells in non-severe SARS-CoV-2 infection. Overall study context: The chains were unpaired, and the sequenced material was bulk RNA from unsorted whole blood.

Study-level results: VDJdb matches were skewed toward anti-spike CD8 T cell responses.

As for this clonotype: What it binds is not known.

The germline CDR1 and CDR2 sequences are SGHAT and FQNNGV. The CDR3 is made up of 13 amino acids. The germline V and J ends were trimmed by 3 bases and 3 bases, with 8 bases remaining between them. cDNA molecules, individually, were tagged with unique molecular identifiers. TCRdb processed the 5' RACE reads anew with MiXCR; each CDR3 protein has one entry. Here the sample spans some 80,000 distinct CDR3 sequences, 10% being singletons. The receptor's source is an adult who was a healthcare worker with PCR-confirmed SARS-CoV-2 infection or an uninfected control (not recorded which). V usage is TRBV11-2 and J usage is TRBJ2-5, with a tentative D call TRBD2 (5 bases). The sequences come from whole blood, collected at baseline. The CDR3 is CASSFNGEETQYF. In nucleotides, the CDR3 is TGTGCCAGCAGCTTCAACGGGGAAGAGACCCAGTACTTC.